This entry describes one T cell receptor (beta chain). What it recognizes is unknown. The data were obtained in a study of response to subunit inactivated influenza vaccine. V dropped 6 bases and J dropped 1 base, with 21 bases sitting between them. Germline assignment: CDR1 SQVTM and CDR2 ANQGSEA. The CDR3 is 16 residues long. In TCRdb, the RT-PCR reads were re-called with MiXCR into one record per CDR3 protein. The sample has 600,000 to 850,000 distinct CDR3 sequences, 13% to 15% seen once. Whole-study findings and limits: The authors suggested that every seasonal influenza vaccination recruits few new T cells.

The sequence derives from a man aged 50 to 59 who received an inactivated influenza vaccine. The rearrangement links TRBV29-1 to TRBJ1-1, with D perhaps TRBD1 (5 bases). Specimen: PBMCs from blood, collected less than 15 days before vaccination. CDR3 sequence: CSVPSTRTTRNTEAFF. The CDR3 DNA reads TGCAGCGTCCCTTCCACCCGGACAACGAGGAACACTGAAGCTTTCTTT.